The 26 T cell receptor beta chains below all came from one sample that was sequenced in a study of patients and donors after allogeneic stem cell transplantation. TCRdb reprocessed the RT-PCR reads with MiXCR, giving one entry per CDR3 protein. This sample has roughly 940,000 distinct CDR3 sequences, with approximately 18% found just once. Sequenced sample: blood, either unsorted or a sorted T cell fraction (not recorded which). Receptors were obtained from a human donor who was either an allogeneic HSCT recipient or a stem cell or donor lymphocyte infusion donor (not recorded which). It is not recorded whose cells these are; they may come from a transplant donor.

This clonotype was detected a few times. J is TRBJ1-6 and V is TRBV20-1; D gene uncertain. The ends were cut back, 6 bases at V and 5 bases at J, with 14 bases in the middle. CDR3 length equals 14 residues. In germline, CDR1 is DFQATT, CDR2 SNEGSKA (reference sequence). The CDR3 sequence: CSASAWTDNSPLHF. The CDR3 DNA reads as TGCAGTGCGTCGGCGTGGACGGATAATTCACCCCTCCACTTT.

This chain connects TRBV6-2 or TRBV6-3 to TRBJ1-1, with 7 bases lining up with TRBD1. CDR3 size: 13 residues. The junction had 11 bases not matched to a gene; V was cut back by 5 bases and J by 11 bases. Looked up from germline, CDR1 is MNHEY and CDR2 is SVGEGT. The CDR3 DNA follows: TGTGCCAGCAGTCAACCCCTGACAGGGTGGGCTTTCTTT. Translated: CASSQPLTGWAFF.

This clonotype was detected a few times. The chain couples TRBV6-5 to TRBJ2-3; a weak D match, TRBD2 (6 bases). Trimming took off 2 bases at V and 2 bases at J, with 11 bases between the two ends. The CDR3 totals 15 residues. Germline V CDR1 and CDR2: MNHEY, SVGAGI. The CDR3 reads CASSYSGQVTDTQYF. The CDR3 DNA is TGTGCCAGCAGTTACAGCGGGCAGGTCACAGATACGCAGTATTTT.

The V gene is TRBV7-2, the J gene TRBJ1-4; a possible D gene is TRBD1 (5 bases). Deletions cut 1 base from V and 7 bases from J, with 16 bases between. Germline V gene lookup returns CDR1 SGHTA and CDR2 FQGNSA. This CDR3 contains 16 residues. The CDR3 region is CASSLDSAGWGEKLFF. Here the CDR3 DNA reads TGTGCCAGCAGCTTAGACTCGGCAGGGTGGGGTGAAAAACTGTTTTTT.

This clonotype was seen only a few times. The V call is TRBV4-2, the J call TRBJ1-1, with D uncertain. V lost 1 base, J lost 4 bases, and 13 bases lay in between. Germline V lookup: CDR1 LGHNA, CDR2 YNFKEQ. The CDR3 contains 15 residues. The CDR3 is CASSQVPSGATEAFF. CDR3 coding DNA: TGTGCCAGCAGCCAAGTACCTAGTGGTGCCACTGAAGCTTTCTTT.

This clonotype came up a few times. The gene calls are TRBV18 and TRBJ1-2; 7 bases fit TRBD1. Germline lookup yields CDR1 KGHSH and CDR2 LQKENI. The CDR3 covers 13 residues. With 5 bases clipped from V and 4 bases from J, the junction kept 4 bases outside the gene matches. The CDR3 region has the DNA TGTGCCAGCTCAGAGGGACAGAGCTATGGCTACACCTTC. Amino acid sequence: CASSEGQSYGYTF.

The chain recombines TRBV3-1 with TRBJ2-3, with 8 bases lining up with TRBD2. The V gene end was trimmed by 6 bases and the J gene end by 2 bases; junction bases not matched to a gene: 13. CDR1 and CDR2 (germline): LGHDT, YNNKEL (reference sequence). This CDR3 region has 17 residues. As DNA, the CDR3 is TGTGCCAGCAGTGCCTGGGGGGCGGGAGGCCACACAGATACGCAGTATTTT. It yields the protein CASSAWGAGGHTDTQYF.

The rearrangement joins TRBV4-2 to TRBJ1-2, with D tentatively TRBD1 (5 bases). Germline CDR1 reads LGHNA; CDR2 reads YNFKEQ. The CDR3 has 14 residues. V lost 1 base and J lost 7, with 13 bases in between. CDR3 DNA sequence: TGTGCCAGCAGCCAAGTACGGTACGGGGGTGGCTACACCTTC. Its protein product is CASSQVRYGGGYTF.

This rearrangement joins TRBV6-1 to TRBJ1-5; no definite D call. The CDR3 is 13 amino acids. Trimming removed 7 bases from V and 0 bases from J, with 7 bases in between. Germline loops: CDR1 MNHNS, CDR2 SASEGT. CDR3 amino acids: CASTRYSNQPQHF. The CDR3 nucleotides are TGTGCCAGCACCCGGTATAGCAATCAGCCCCAGCATTTT.

The rearrangement uses TRBV12-3 or TRBV12-4 and TRBJ2-5; 8 bases are a match to TRBD1. The CDR3 is 13 residues long. V shed 5 bases, J shed 5 bases, and the junction held 4 bases outside the gene matches. This CDR3 is CASSTGGIETQYF. In DNA form, the CDR3 reads TGTGCCAGCAGTACAGGGGGTATTGAGACCCAGTACTTC.

In this sample, this clonotype turned up a few times. This chain connects TRBV30 to TRBJ2-1, with 7 bases aligning to TRBD1. V lost 4 bases to trimming and J lost 9 bases; unmatched junction nucleotides: 9. From germline, CDR1 is GTSNPN and CDR2 SVGIG (reference sequence). The CDR3 contains 13 residues. The CDR3 DNA reads as TGTGCCTGGAACGGACAGGCGGGTAGTGAGCAGTTCTTC. This sequence encodes CAWNGQAGSEQFF.

This clonotype was observed at least ten times. CDR3 DNA: TGCGCCAGCAGCCAAGATGCAGGGAGCTCCTACAATGAGCAGTTCTTC. Translation: CASSQDAGSSYNEQFF. J is TRBJ2-1 and V is TRBV4-3; the D call may be TRBD1 or TRBD2 (5 bases each). Germline loops: CDR1 LGHNA, CDR2 YSLEER. V was pared by 0 bases and J by 0 bases, with 9 bases between. The CDR3 consists of 16 residues.

This rearrangement joins TRBV11-2 to TRBJ1-1; D remains ambiguous. Trimming cost V 1 base and J 2 bases, with 11 bases left between them. Germline CDR1 and CDR2: SGHAT and FQNNGV. This CDR3 comprises 15 residues. CDR3: CASSLGVNSNTEAFF. CDR3 coding DNA: TGTGCCAGCAGCTTAGGGGTAAACAGTAACACTGAAGCTTTCTTT.

This clonotype came up a few times. V is TRBV5-1 and J is TRBJ1-1; D remains ambiguous. Trimming pared 4 bases from V and 4 bases from J, leaving 5 bases between. Germline V lookup: CDR1 SGHRS, CDR2 YFSETQ. This CDR3 has 11 amino acids. For the CDR3, the DNA is TGCGCCAGCAGCGAGGCCACTGAAGCTTTCTTT. It translates to CASSEATEAFF. Combining the CDR3 with reference TRBV5-1 and TRBJ1-1 gives the whole variable domain KAGVTQTPRYLIKTRGQQVTLSCSPISGHRSVSWYQQTPGQGLQFLFEYFSETQRNKGNFPGRFSGRQFSNSRSEMNVSTLELGDSALYLCASSEATEAFFGQGTRLTVV.

CDR3 DNA: TGTGCCACCAGCAGAGATGGGGCTAGCGGAACCTACGAGCAGTACTTC. It yields the protein CATSRDGASGTYEQYF. V gene TRBV15 combines with J gene TRBJ2-7; 7 bases match TRBD2. The junction had 7 bases not matched to a gene; V was cut back by 0 bases and J by 2 bases. The CDR3 has 16 residues. CDR1 and CDR2 (germline): LNHNV, YYDKDF (reference sequence).

The chain joins TRBV20-1 to TRBJ2-3; no clear D gene. The germline CDR1 and CDR2 sequences are DFQATT and SNEGSKA (reference sequence). This CDR3 contains 17 residues. Trimming took 1 base from V and 2 from J, leaving 19 bases between them. CDR3 nucleotides: TGCAGTGCTAGAGTGGCTATCGTAGACTCAGACACAGATACGCAGTATTTT. This sequence encodes CSARVAIVDSDTDTQYF.

This clonotype came up a few times. The chain couples TRBV29-1 to TRBJ1-1; D is unresolved. The V end was cut by 3 bases, the J end by 7 bases, with 9 bases between. The germline gives CDR1 SQVTM, CDR2 ANQGSEA. This CDR3 spans 11 amino acids. In DNA form, the CDR3 reads TGCAGCGTTGAGTCACTTGGTGAAGCTTTCTTT. It encodes CSVESLGEAFF.

This sequence joins TRBV12-3 or TRBV12-4 and TRBJ2-1; TRBD2 is a possible D gene (6 bases). Trimming removed 4 bases at V and 5 bases at J, with 9 bases between. This CDR3 has 13 residues. The CDR3 loop is CASSSGANNEQFF. In nucleotides, the CDR3 is TGTGCCAGCAGTTCGGGAGCTAACAATGAGCAGTTCTTC.

CDR3 loop: CASSHRRVNEKLFF. CDR3 sequence (DNA): TGTGCCAGCAGCCACCGCCGGGTTAATGAAAAACTGTTTTTT. This chain uses TRBV11-2 with TRBJ1-4; D remains unclear. In germline, CDR1 is SGHAT, CDR2 FQNNGV. V lost 5 bases and J 4 bases, leaving 11 bases between the germline ends. The length of the CDR3 is 14 residues.

The J gene is TRBJ2-1, the V gene TRBV6-2 or TRBV6-3, with 9 bases identical to TRBD2. From germline, CDR1 is MNHEY and CDR2 SVGEGT. The CDR3 sequence is 15 residues long. V gave up 0 bases and J gave up 9 bases; unmatched junction bases: 6. CDR3 in amino acids: CASSYSRGGRGEQFF. The DNA for the CDR3 is TGTGCCAGCAGTTACTCGCGGGGGGGGAGGGGTGAGCAGTTCTTC.

V usage is TRBV10-3 and J usage is TRBJ2-3; TRBD2 matches at 9 bases. The CDR3 is 15 amino acids. The germline V gene encodes CDR1 ENHRY and CDR2 SYGVKD. Trimming at V came to 6 bases and at J to 1 base, leaving 5 bases not matched to a gene. CDR3 DNA sequence: TGTGCCATCAGGCCGTTAGCGGGGGGCACAGATACGCAGTATTTT. This gives the protein CAIRPLAGGTDTQYF.

In DNA, the CDR3 is TGTGCCAGCAGCTTAGCGCACGGGGCAAACACCATATATTTT. Protein sequence: CASSLAHGANTIYF. V and J are TRBV7-6 and TRBJ1-3; a possible D gene is TRBD1 (5 bases). The ends were cut back, 0 bases at V and 6 bases at J, with 9 bases in the middle. CDR1 and CDR2 (germline): SGHVS, FNYEAQ. The CDR3 is 14 residues long.

This clonotype has more than one count but fewer than ten. The gene calls are TRBV20-1 and TRBJ1-1; TRBD1 matches 8 bases. Trimming at V came to 5 bases and at J to 4 bases, leaving 6 bases not matched to a gene. Germline V gene sequence: CDR1 DFQATT, CDR2 SNEGSKA (reference sequence). The CDR3 runs to 13 residues. The CDR3, as DNA: TGCAGTGCTCGCAGGGGGCGGCTCACTGAAGCTTTCTTT. It codes for CSARRGRLTEAFF.

The CDR3 DNA is TGTGCCTCAGCAGGGCTAGCGGGAGGCCAAGAGACCCAGTACTTC. Translated, it gives CASAGLAGGQETQYF. The rearrangement joins TRBV5-8 to TRBJ2-5; 11 nucleotides match TRBD2. This CDR3 comprises 15 residues. V was clipped by 10 bases and J by 1 base; unmatched bases: 9. CDR1 is SGHTS and CDR2 is YDEGEE in the germline V gene.

There are a few counts of this clonotype. This sequence joins TRBV7-2 and TRBJ2-7, with 7 nucleotides matching TRBD1. With 1 base clipped from V and 1 base from J, the junction kept 7 bases outside the gene matches. Germline CDR1 SGHTA, CDR2 FQGNSA. CDR3 length: 16 amino acids. CDR3 DNA sequence: TGTGCCAGCAGCTTAGTGGGGACAGACTTTTCCTACGAGCAGTACTTC. Its protein is CASSLVGTDFSYEQYF.

This clonotype has only a few counts. Written as DNA, the CDR3 is TGCGCCAGCAGCAAGGGACTAGCGGGAGTAGGGACTAGCACAGATACGCAGTATTTT. Protein product: CASSKGLAGVGTSTDTQYF. The chain is built from TRBV4-1 and TRBJ2-3, with 14 bases fitting TRBD2. CDR3 length equals 19 residues. Trimming at V came to 5 bases and at J to 0 bases, leaving 10 bases not matched to a gene. The germline V gene has CDR1 MGHRA and CDR2 YSYEKL.